This is a list of T cell receptor beta chains from one sample in a study of blood T cell repertoires in COVID-19. Profiling relied on immunoSEQ multiplex PCR, and the TCRdb table lists in-frame clones only, not all of them. The sample lists over 85,000 clones, over 75% occurring once. Material for sequencing was peripheral blood. These receptors were taken from a man aged 55-75 years with acute or convalescent COVID-19. Each CDR3 is given with its conserved first and last residue. D genes are given only for firm matches. Size is omitted from some rows. Given values are once, few, many or a class for expanded clones.

d_call | j_call | clone_size | v_call | cdr3_nt | cdr3_aa
. | TRBJ2-5 | . | TRBV3-1/TRBV3-2 | TGTGCCAGCAGCCAAGCCCAGTCGGGAACCCAGTACTTC | CASSQAQSGTQYF
. | TRBJ1-2 | . | TRBV4-1 | TGCGCCAGCAGCCAAGAGACAGAAGTATATGGCTACACCTTC | CASSQETEVYGYTF
. | TRBJ1-1 | . | TRBV12-3/TRBV12-4 | TGTGCCAGCAGGAGAACTGAAGCTTTCTTT | CASRRTEAFF
. | TRBJ1-1 | . | TRBV29-1 | TGCAGCCCCGGACAGCTAAACACTGAAGCTTTCTTT | CSPGQLNTEAFF
. | TRBJ2-2 | . | TRBV6-5 | TGTGCCAGCAATGGGGGGTCGGGAGAGGCCGGGGAGCTGTTTTTT | CASNGGSGEAGELFF
TRBD2 | TRBJ2-1 | . | TRBV5-8 | TGTGCCAGCAGCCCCGCTACAATGGGACTAGCGGGGGGTGAGCAGTTCTTC | CASSPATMGLAGGEQFF
TRBD2 | TRBJ2-1 | . | TRBV2 | TGTGCCAGCAGTGAGCTAGCGGGGTCCTACAATGAGCAGTTCTTC | CASSELAGSYNEQFF
TRBD1 | TRBJ1-4 | once | TRBV7-9 | TGTGCCAGCAGCTTAGAGGGGCGACAGGGGGCCACCTATGAAAAACTGTTTTTT | CASSLEGRQGATYEKLFF
. | TRBJ2-2 | few | TRBV30 | TGTGCCTGGACCCCACAGGGAACCGGGGAGCTGTTTTTT | CAWTPQGTGELFF
. | TRBJ1-3 | . | TRBV12-3/TRBV12-4 | TGTGCCAGCGACCGACGGGTTGGAAACACCATATATTTT | CASDRRVGNTIYF
. | TRBJ2-7 | . | TRBV5-1 | TGCGCCAGCAGCCCCACAGTGTCAGACGAGCAGTACTTC | CASSPTVSDEQYF
TRBD1 | TRBJ1-5 | few | TRBV5-5 | TGTGCCAGCAGCCCCCACAGGGGGCCAGGTCAGCCCCAGCATTTT | CASSPHRGPGQPQHF
. | TRBJ1-2 | few | TRBV7-8 | TGTGCCAGCAGCCCGGGACAAGTCGGAGGCTACACCTTC | CASSPGQVGGYTF
TRBD1 | TRBJ2-2 | . | TRBV10-3 | TGTGCCATCAGTGCCTTACAGGGGACCACCGGGGAGCTGTTTTTT | CAISALQGTTGELFF
TRBD2 | TRBJ2-1 | once | TRBV5-1 | TGCGCCAGCAGGAGGAGACTAGCGACAGTTTACAATGAGCAGTTCTTC | CASRRRLATVYNEQFF
. | TRBJ1-1 | . | TRBV10-3 | TGTGCCATCAGTGAGTCCGGAGGGACGAACACTGAAGCTTTCTTT | CAISESGGTNTEAFF
. | TRBJ2-2 | . | TRBV2 | TGTGCCTCGAAGGGGGGGGCAAGGACCGGGGAGCTGTTTTTT | CASKGGARTGELFF
. | TRBJ2-7 | . | TRBV15 | TGTGCCACCAGCCCTCCCGGGACTTTGTCCTACGAGCAGTACTTC | CATSPPGTLSYEQYF
. | TRBJ2-6 | . | TRBV27 | TGTGCCAGCACCCTAGAAGGATTATCTGGGGCCAACGTCCTGACTTTC | CASTLEGLSGANVLTF
. | TRBJ2-7 | . | TRBV10-3 | TGTGCCATCAGCCTAGCTGCTTCCCACGAGCAGTACTTC | CAISLAASHEQYF
. | TRBJ1-2 | . | TRBV5-4 | TGTGCCAGCAGCTTGCTAGGGGGTGGAGGCTACACCTTC | CASSLLGGGGYTF
TRBD1 | TRBJ1-1 | . | TRBV29-1 | TGCAGCGTTGGGGCCAGGGGGTACCCTCCTGAAGCTTTCTTT | CSVGARGYPPEAFF
. | TRBJ2-5 | once | TRBV25-1 | TGTGCCAGCTCAAGGGGGGGGAGTGGGACCCAGTACTTC | CASSRGGSGTQYF
. | TRBJ1-4 | . | TRBV11-2 | TGTGCCAGCAGCCTCAGGGGCAGAACTAATGAAAAACTGTTTTTT | CASSLRGRTNEKLFF
TRBD2 | TRBJ2-3 | . | TRBV7-3 | TGTGCCAGCAGCTTTGGTCGGGGGGTACACACAGATACGCAGTATTTT | CASSFGRGVHTDTQYF
TRBD2 | TRBJ2-1 | . | TRBV11-2 | TGTGCCAGCAGCCTAAAAGGACTAGCGGGTGGTGGTGAGCAGTTCTTC | CASSLKGLAGGGEQFF
. | TRBJ2-2 | few | TRBV6-6 | TGTGCCAGCAGTTACAGGGGCGACACCGGGGAGCTGTTTTTT | CASSYRGDTGELFF
TRBD1 | TRBJ2-7 | . | TRBV27 | TGTGCCAGCAGTTTAACCGGGACAGGGGTCTACGAGCAGTACTTC | CASSLTGTGVYEQYF
TRBD1 | TRBJ2-5 | . | TRBV7-2 | TGTGCCAGCAGCTCGCGACAGGGGAGTCGGGAGACCCAGTACTTC | CASSSRQGSRETQYF
TRBD2 | TRBJ2-2 | . | TRBV9 | TGTGCCAGCAGCGTAGCGGCAACGGGGGGACTTCCGAACACCGGGGAGCTGTTTTTT | CASSVAATGGLPNTGELFF
TRBD1 | TRBJ2-1 | . | TRBV2 | TGTGCCAGCGGGACAGCCTCCTACAATGAGCAGTTCTTC | CASGTASYNEQFF
TRBD2 | TRBJ2-1 | . | TRBV7-3 | TGTGCCAGCAGCTCTAGCGGGGGTGAGCAGTTCTTC | CASSSSGGEQFF
. | TRBJ1-1 | . | TRBV7-7 | TGTGCCAGCAGCTCTAGTCGGGGGACTGAAGCTTTCTTT | CASSSSRGTEAFF
TRBD2 | TRBJ2-7 | . | TRBV6-5 | TGTGCCAGCAGTTACTTAGTCCCTAGCGGCGGCGAGCAGTACTTC | CASSYLVPSGGEQYF
TRBD1 | TRBJ1-5 | . | TRBV19 | TGTGCCAGTAGTATGGACAGGAGGGTAAAATTACAGCCCCAGCATTTT | CASSMDRRVKLQPQHF
TRBD2 | TRBJ2-5 | . | TRBV5-1 | TGCGCCAGCAGTTCTGGACTAGCGGGAGGGAGAGAGACCCAGTACTTC | CASSSGLAGGRETQYF
. | TRBJ1-3 | . | TRBV6-5 | TGTGCCAGCAGTTATTCACGCGGGGACGGAAACACCATATATTTT | CASSYSRGDGNTIYF
. | TRBJ2-3 | . | TRBV7-2 | TGTGCCAGCAGCTTAGCCAGGGCCACAGATACGCAGTATTTT | CASSLARATDTQYF
. | TRBJ1-5 | . | TRBV7-2 | TGTGCCAGCAGCTTAGTTCTAACTCAGCCCCAGCATTTT | CASSLVLTQPQHF
. | TRBJ1-3 | . | TRBV21-1 | TGTGCCAGCAGAAACGAGGTAGTTACCTCTGGAAACACCATATATTTT | CASRNEVVTSGNTIYF
. | TRBJ1-4 | . | TRBV12-2 | TGTGCAAGTCGCTACAATAGGACAGGACGGGATGAAAAACTGTTTTTT | CASRYNRTGRDEKLFF
TRBD2 | TRBJ2-3 | . | TRBV10-3 | TGTGCCATGACTAGCGGGGGCACAGATACGCAGTATTTT | CAMTSGGTDTQYF
TRBD1 | TRBJ1-2 | few | TRBV7-2 | TGTGCCAGCAGCTACCCGGGACAGGGGAGGTATGGCTACACCTTC | CASSYPGQGRYGYTF
. | TRBJ1-4 | few | TRBV5-1 | TGCGCCAGCAGCTTTAAGGGGGGGCTCGATGAAAAACTGTTTTTT | CASSFKGGLDEKLFF
. | TRBJ1-1 | . | TRBV5-6 | TGTGCCAGCAGCTTTGGGCCTGAAGCTTTCTTT | CASSFGPEAFF
TRBD2 | TRBJ2-3 | few | TRBV11-2 | TGTGCCAGCAGCCCGCTGGGCGGGGGGGATACGCAGTATTTT | CASSPLGGGDTQYF
. | TRBJ1-6 | . | TRBV3-1/TRBV3-2 | TGTGCCAGCAGCCAAGAAGACAGGTCTTCACCCCTCCACTTT | CASSQEDRSSPLHF
. | TRBJ2-3 | once | TRBV7-7 | TGTGCCAGCAGCTCCCAGGGCCCAGATACGCAGTATTTT | CASSSQGPDTQYF
TRBD1 | TRBJ1-1 | once | TRBV5-1 | TGCGCCAGCGGGCACGGGGACAGGGGGAGGATGAACACTGAAGCTTTCTTT | CASGHGDRGRMNTEAFF
TRBD2 | TRBJ2-1 | . | TRBV7-8 | TGTGCCAGCAGCTTAGCGGGACTAGCGGACTACAATGAGCAGTTCTTC | CASSLAGLADYNEQFF